Following are 31 T cell receptor beta chains from one sample sequenced in a study of T cells after yellow fever vaccination. TCRdb redid the calling of the 5' RACE reads with MiXCR, one entry per CDR3 protein. The data hold some 560,000 distinct CDR3 sequences, with less than 20% observed a single time. This specimen was PBMCs, taken about 5 days after the first yellow fever vaccination. Receptor source: a man between 18 and 35 years old who received the YFV17D yellow fever vaccine.

The rearrangement uses TRBV20-1 and TRBJ1-5, with D perhaps matching TRBD1 (5 bases). This CDR3 has 14 residues. Germline values: CDR1 DFQATT, CDR2 SNEGSKA (reference sequence). Trimming took off 2 bases at V and 2 bases at J, with 10 bases between the two ends. CDR3 nucleotide sequence: TGCAGTGCTAGATCCAGGGAGGGCAATCAGCCCCAGCATTTT. Its translation is CSARSREGNQPQHF.

The sample holds a few counts of this clonotype. The chain carries TRBV7-3 and TRBJ2-3, with D maybe TRBD2 (6 bases). V was pared by 5 bases and J by 1 base, with 13 bases between. CDR1 SGHTA and CDR2 FQGTGA come from the germline V gene. The CDR3 runs to 15 residues. CDR3 bases: TGTGCCAGCAGCCAGGGCGGGGATCGCACAGATACGCAGTATTTT. It is translated as CASSQGGDRTDTQYF. Using reference TRBV7-3 and TRBJ2-3 for the parts outside the CDR3, the full variable domain is GAGVSQTPSNKVTEKGKYVELRCDPISGHTALYWYRQSLGQGPEFLIYFQGTGAADDSGLPNDRFFAVRPEGSVSTLKIQRTERGDSAVYLCASSQGGDRTDTQYFGPGTRLTVL.

The V and J genes are TRBV20-1 and TRBJ1-5; 7 positions agree with TRBD1. This CDR3 has 13 amino acids. Germline assignment: CDR1 DFQATT and CDR2 SNEGSKA (reference sequence). The V and J ends lost 4 bases and 6 bases, in that order; junction bases with no gene match: 6. In nucleotides, the CDR3 is TGCAGTGCTACAGACAGGGCCTCTCAGCCCCAGCATTTT. It is translated as CSATDRASQPQHF.

The gene calls are TRBV15 and TRBJ2-2; D gene uncertain. This CDR3 has 14 amino acids. Germline V CDR1 and CDR2: LNHNV, YYDKDF (reference sequence). CDR3 region: CVSSPFENTGELFF. The CDR3 nucleotides read TGTGTCAGTTCTCCCTTCGAGAACACCGGGGAGCTGTTTTTT.

This clonotype came up a few times. The chain links TRBV9 to TRBJ2-1; 8 nucleotides align to TRBD1. Germline CDR1 and CDR2: SGDLS and YYNGEE. The J segment lost 7 bases and the V segment lost 4 bases, leaving 7 bases of the junction unmatched. The CDR3 covers 14 residues. The CDR3 bases are TGTGCCAGCAGCATTCAGGGGGCGCGGAATGAGCAGTTCTTC. Translation gives CASSIQGARNEQFF.

This chain connects TRBV5-5 to TRBJ2-1, with unresolved D. V lost 4 bases to trimming and J lost 8 bases, with 16 bases between them. The CDR3 is 14 residues long. Germline CDR1 and CDR2: SGHKS and YYEKEE (reference sequence). In nucleotides, the CDR3 is TGTGCCAGCAGCCCCGCTGTTGCGGCCCATGAGCAGTTCTTC. It codes for CASSPAVAAHEQFF.

This clonotype came up a few times. V usage is TRBV27 and J usage is TRBJ2-7; a possible D gene is TRBD2 (5 bases). V gave up 2 bases and J gave up 7 bases, with 15 bases separating them. In germline, CDR1 is MNHEY, CDR2 SMNVEV (reference sequence). The CDR3 is 14 residues long. The CDR3 nucleotides are TGTGCCAGCAGTTTAGCGGGTGTTCCGCGGGAGCAGTACTTC. Its protein is CASSLAGVPREQYF.

The CDR3 reads CASRSRVNSGANVLTF. The CDR3 DNA follows: TGTGCCAGTAGATCGCGAGTAAACTCTGGGGCCAACGTCCTGACTTTC. V and J are TRBV19 and TRBJ2-6; D is unresolved. Trimming shortened V by 6 bases and J by 0 bases, and 12 bases separated the two germline ends. The CDR3 sequence is 16 residues long. Germline assignment: CDR1 LNHDA and CDR2 SQIVND (reference sequence).

This clonotype was seen more than once but under ten times. This chain uses TRBV5-1 with TRBJ2-5; D is unclear. The V end was cut by 0 bases, the J end by 5 bases, with 14 bases between. This CDR3 has 15 residues. Per germline, CDR1 SGHRS and CDR2 YFSETQ. CDR3: CASSLDVGPVETQYF. For the CDR3, the DNA is TGCGCCAGCAGCTTGGATGTTGGTCCCGTGGAGACCCAGTACTTC.

This rearrangement joins TRBV6-2 or TRBV6-3 to TRBJ2-2; D remains unclear. Germline V gene lookup returns CDR1 MNHEY and CDR2 SVGEGT. V was pared by 7 bases and J by 0 bases, with 12 bases between. The CDR3 is 15 residues long. This chain's CDR3 is CASTMFIANTGELFF. The CDR3 coding sequence is TGTGCCAGCACAATGTTCATCGCGAACACCGGGGAGCTGTTTTTT.

This clonotype was counted between two and nine times. The V and J genes are TRBV27 and TRBJ2-3; a weak D match, TRBD2 (6 bases). Per germline, CDR1 MNHEY and CDR2 SMNVEV (reference sequence). The CDR3 spans 15 residues. The V gene lost 2 bases and the J gene lost 6 bases, with 15 bases spanning the gap. The CDR3 is CASSLAAGRRDTQYF. CDR3 nucleotides: TGTGCCAGCAGTTTAGCGGCGGGACGCCGGGATACGCAGTATTTT.

The chain employs TRBV28 and TRBJ2-7; 7 bases map to TRBD1. Germline lookup yields CDR1 MDHEN and CDR2 SYDVKM. This CDR3 contains 15 residues. The junction had 11 bases not matched to a gene; V was cut back by 8 bases and J by 1 base. The CDR3 DNA sequence: TGTGCCAGCGGCCCGGACAGGCCTTTGTCCTACGAGCAGTACGTC. Translated: CASGPDRPLSYEQYV.

The chain is built from TRBV6-2 or TRBV6-3 and TRBJ2-1; tentative D call: TRBD2 (7 bases). The CDR3 runs 15 residues. CDR1 is MNHEY and CDR2 is SVGEGT in the germline V gene. V was clipped by 6 bases and J by 5 bases, with 17 bases between them. CDR3 in DNA: TGTGCCAGCAGCCTGTTGGGGGGGCCAAACAATGAGCAGTTCTTC. Its translation is CASSLLGGPNNEQFF.

There are a few counts of this clonotype. The rearrangement links TRBV7-9 to TRBJ1-1; D gene unclear. This CDR3 is built from 15 residues. Trimming shortened V by 6 bases and J by 1 base, and 15 bases separated the two germline ends. CDR1 is SEHNR and CDR2 is FQNEAQ in the germline V gene (reference sequence). The CDR3 nucleotides are TGTGCCAGCAGGCCCGCAAGTATCGGGAACACTGAAGCTTTCTTT. Amino acids: CASRPASIGNTEAFF.

This clonotype has just a few counts. The genes are TRBV7-9 and TRBJ2-1, with D possibly matching TRBD2 (6 bases). V lost 5 bases, J lost 2 bases, and 19 bases lay in between. This CDR3 is built from 17 residues. Germline-derived CDR1 and CDR2 are SEHNR and FQNEAQ (reference sequence). CDR3 sequence (DNA): TGTGCCAGCAGCCACCCGGCGCGGGGTATCCCCTACAATGAGCAGTTCTTC. Amino acid sequence: CASSHPARGIPYNEQFF.

This clonotype came up many times. The J gene is TRBJ2-1, the V gene TRBV12-3 or TRBV12-4; either TRBD1 or TRBD2 may fit D (6 bases each). The CDR3 runs 13 residues. Trimming took off 3 bases at V and 8 bases at J, with 11 bases between the two ends. The CDR3 is CASSFTRGDEQFF. CDR3 nucleotides: TGTGCCAGCAGTTTTACGAGGGGGGATGAGCAGTTCTTC.

V is TRBV4-1 and J is TRBJ2-3, with 7 bases aligning to TRBD2. The CDR3 runs 16 residues. Germline CDR1 reads MGHRA; CDR2 reads YSYEKL. The ends lost 1 base at V and 0 bases at J; junction bases unmatched: 4. CDR3 amino acids: CASSQVGRGSTDTQYF. In nucleotides, the CDR3 is TGCGCCAGCAGCCAAGTCGGGCGGGGGAGCACAGATACGCAGTATTTT.

This clonotype was observed many times. The chain employs TRBV7-9 and TRBJ1-1; tentatively, D is TRBD1 (5 bases). Trimming took off 5 bases at V and 6 bases at J, with 10 bases between the two ends. The germline gives CDR1 SEHNR, CDR2 FQNEAQ (reference sequence). This CDR3 contains 12 residues. The CDR3 loop reads CASSRWDSEAFF. CDR3 in DNA: TGTGCCAGCAGCCGCTGGGACTCTGAAGCTTTCTTT.

This chain uses TRBV7-2 with TRBJ1-2; D uncertain. Deletions cut 2 bases from V and 6 bases from J, with 16 bases between. Germline V CDR1 and CDR2: SGHTA, FQGNSA. There are 15 residues in the CDR3. The CDR3, as DNA: TGTGCCAGCAGCTTATCACCCCGTCCGGGTGATGGCTACACCTTC. As protein: CASSLSPRPGDGYTF.

Remarks on this clonotype: A much larger clone differs by one base, so this may be a read error. The chain recombines TRBV9 with TRBJ2-3; TRBD2 might be the D (5 bases). CDR1 and CDR2 from the germline V gene are SGDLS and YYNGEE. The CDR3 runs 12 residues. The CDR3 loop is CAGSVEGDTQYF. The CDR3, as DNA: TGTGCCGGCAGCGTAGAGGGAGATACGCAGTATTTT.

The V and J genes are TRBV5-4 and TRBJ1-1; D perhaps matches TRBD1 (5 bases). The CDR3 is 16 amino acids. V lost 4 bases to trimming and J lost 5 bases, with 21 bases between them. Looked up from germline, CDR1 is SGHNT and CDR2 is YYREEE (reference sequence). This CDR3 is CASSPGSGAGLTEAFF. The CDR3 nucleotides read TGTGCCAGCAGCCCAGGAAGCGGGGCAGGGTTGACTGAAGCTTTCTTT.

The CDR3 is CASTRTGTQPQHF. The CDR3, as DNA: TGTGCCAGTACCCGGACAGGGACTCAGCCCCAGCATTTT. The V call is TRBV19, the J call TRBJ1-5, with 8 bases that match TRBD1. With 7 bases clipped from V and 6 bases from J, the junction kept 5 bases outside the gene matches. Per the germline V gene, CDR1 is LNHDA and CDR2 is SQIVND (reference sequence). The length of the CDR3 is 13 residues.

The chain carries TRBV9 and TRBJ2-2; 10 positions agree with TRBD1. The germline V gene has CDR1 SGDLS and CDR2 YYNGEE. There are 17 residues in the CDR3. V lost 2 bases, J lost 6 bases, and 10 bases stayed unmatched. CDR3 coding DNA: TGTGCCAGCAGCGTCCACCTCGGGACAGGGGTTTCCGGGGAGCTGTTTTTT. Protein product: CASSVHLGTGVSGELFF.

The chain is built from TRBV4-1 and TRBJ1-2; 9 nucleotides align to TRBD1. Germline CDR1 MGHRA, CDR2 YSYEKL. The CDR3 is made up of 15 amino acids. Trimming removed 0 bases from V and 8 bases from J; junction bases left unmatched: 7. In nucleotides, the CDR3 is TGCGCCAGCAGCCAAGAGCCGGGACAGGGTTTAGGCTACACCTTC. Its protein is CASSQEPGQGLGYTF.

V is TRBV27 and J is TRBJ1-2, with a tentative D call TRBD1 (5 bases). Trimming cost V 4 bases and J 8 bases, with 11 bases left between them. The germline V gene has CDR1 MNHEY and CDR2 SMNVEV (reference sequence). This CDR3 contains 12 residues. The CDR3 sequence: CASSSGASGYTF. The CDR3 DNA reads TGTGCCAGCAGTTCCGGGGCGTCGGGCTACACCTTC.

Regarding this clonotype: Its ends do not fully match the called genes, so a read error is possible. The V and J genes are TRBV6-1 and TRBJ2-5; 9 bases fit TRBD2. This CDR3 has 15 residues. From germline, CDR1 is MNHNS and CDR2 SASEGT. DNA of the CDR3: TGTGCCTGCAGCCCCGTAGCGGGGGCTGGTGGGACCCAGTACTTC. It specifies CACSPVAGAGGTQYF.

The chain has TRBV2 and TRBJ1-4, with a weak D call TRBD1 (6 bases). The CDR3 has 15 residues. Germline V gene data show CDR1 as SNHLY and CDR2 as FYNNEI. V lost 4 bases and J 8 bases, leaving 17 bases between the germline ends. The CDR3 here is CASSGEQGAGEKLFF. The CDR3, as DNA: TGTGCCAGCAGTGGGGAACAGGGAGCGGGGGAAAAACTGTTTTTT.

The gene calls are TRBV5-1 and TRBJ2-5; D perhaps matches TRBD1 (5 bases). The germline CDR1 and CDR2 sequences are SGHRS and YFSETQ. CDR3 size: 14 residues. V was clipped by 2 bases and J by 2 bases, with 10 bases between them. The CDR3 loop is CASSFGAPQETQYF. DNA of the CDR3: TGCGCCAGCAGCTTTGGGGCACCACAAGAGACCCAGTACTTC.

The chain has TRBV24-1 and TRBJ2-1; 8 bases agree with TRBD2. From germline, CDR1 is KGHDR and CDR2 SFDVKD. Germline trimming cut 4 bases from V and 8 bases from J; bases unmatched to any gene: 15. The CDR3 covers 17 residues. For the CDR3, the DNA is TGTGCCACCAGTGACCCGGGGGGGCGTACCGCTTTGGATGAGCAGTTCTTC. Protein sequence: CATSDPGGRTALDEQFF.

The genes are TRBV7-2 and TRBJ2-4; tentative D call: TRBD2 (6 bases). Germline loops: CDR1 SGHTA, CDR2 FQGNSA. The V and J ends lost 1 base and 2 bases respectively, with 12 bases between them. The CDR3 consists of 16 residues. The CDR3 DNA is TGTGCCAGCAGCTTAGGGGGAGCGGGTCCCAAAAACATTCAGTACTTC. Its protein product is CASSLGGAGPKNIQYF.

J is TRBJ1-5 and V is TRBV5-1; no firm D call. Trimming cost V 2 bases and J 5 bases, with 8 bases left between them. The CDR3 extends over 13 amino acids. The V gene's germline CDR1 is SGHRS and CDR2 YFSETQ. This CDR3 reads CASSFGVDQPQHF. DNA of the CDR3: TGCGCCAGCAGCTTTGGCGTGGATCAGCCCCAGCATTTT.